These 8 T cell receptor beta chains were all obtained from the same sample, sequenced in a study of early T cells in non-severe SARS-CoV-2 infection. TCRdb recomputed calls from the 5' RACE reads with MiXCR, one row per CDR3 protein. The repertoire holds 69,000 or so distinct CDR3 sequences, approximately 13% seen once, with roughly 5% in the top ten. The sample consisted of whole blood. These receptor sequences come from an adult who was a healthcare worker with PCR-confirmed SARS-CoV-2 infection or an uninfected control (not recorded which).

This clonotype was counted at least ten times. The gene calls are TRBV5-8 and TRBJ1-3; D perhaps matches TRBD1 (6 bases). CDR3 length: 16 amino acids. CDR1 and CDR2 (germline): SGHTS, YDEGEE. The germline V and J ends were trimmed by 0 bases and 0 bases, with 10 bases remaining between them. This CDR3 is CASSLDTGNSGNTIYF. The CDR3, as DNA: TGTGCCAGCAGCTTGGACACAGGGAACTCTGGAAACACCATATATTTT.

This clonotype has just a few counts. This chain links TRBV7-3 with TRBJ2-7; TRBD1 matches 8 bases. The CDR3 totals 14 residues. V trimming: 4 bases; J trimming: 2 bases; junction bases outside the gene matches: 4. From germline, CDR1 is SGHTA and CDR2 FQGTGA. The CDR3: CASSYGQGPYEQYF. The CDR3 region has the DNA TGTGCCAGCAGCTACGGACAGGGTCCCTACGAGCAGTACTTC. Full variable domain (rest looked up from reference TRBV7-3 and TRBJ2-7): GAGVSQTPSNKVTEKGKYVELRCDPISGHTALYWYRQSLGQGPEFLIYFQGTGAADDSGLPNDRFFAVRPEGSVSTLKIQRTERGDSAVYLCASSYGQGPYEQYFGPGTRLTVT.

The chain has TRBV14 and TRBJ2-7, with 7 bases fitting TRBD1. This CDR3 is built from 14 residues. Per germline, CDR1 SGHDN and CDR2 FVKESK. V trimming: 2 bases; J trimming: 7 bases; junction bases outside the gene matches: 8. The CDR3 region has the DNA TGTGCCAGCAGCCAACCTGACAGGGCGAGGGAGCAGTACTTC. Translation: CASSQPDRAREQYF.

The chain carries TRBV25-1 and TRBJ2-7; weak D call: TRBD1 (6 bases). The germline V gene has CDR1 MGHDK and CDR2 SYGVNS. Trimming cost V 4 bases and J 6 bases, with 10 bases left between them. The CDR3 loop spans 12 amino acids. CDR3 in DNA: TGTGCCAGCAGTGCAGGGGTCGGCGAGCAGTACTTC. The encoded protein is CASSAGVGEQYF.

This clonotype showed up many times. The rearrangement uses TRBV2 and TRBJ2-1; either TRBD1 or TRBD2 may fit D (5 bases each). The CDR3 loop spans 14 amino acids. Germline assignment: CDR1 SNHLY and CDR2 FYNNEI. Trimming took off 5 bases at V and 8 bases at J, with 16 bases between the two ends. CDR3 nucleotide sequence: TGTGCCAGCAGTCGGGGCCGGGTATATGATGAGCAGTTCTTC. It is translated as CASSRGRVYDEQFF.

This clonotype was observed at least ten times. The V call is TRBV6-1, the J call TRBJ2-1; D unresolved. Trimming took off 6 bases at V and 3 bases at J, with 0 bases between the two ends. There are 10 residues in the CDR3. The germline V gene encodes CDR1 MNHNS and CDR2 SASEGT. CDR3 loop: CASSYNEQFF. The CDR3 nucleotides are TGTGCCAGCAGCTACAATGAGCAGTTCTTC.

The chain is built from TRBV6-1 and TRBJ2-3, with 11 bases aligning to TRBD2. The junction had 4 bases not matched to a gene; V was cut back by 4 bases and J by 1 base. The CDR3 loop spans 16 amino acids. From germline, CDR1 is MNHNS and CDR2 SASEGT. CDR3 nucleotides: TGTGCCAGCAGTGTGACTAGCGGGACGGGCACAGATACGCAGTATTTT. Protein product: CASSVTSGTGTDTQYF.

The chain is built from TRBV6-2 or TRBV6-3 and TRBJ2-3, with a tentative D call TRBD1 (6 bases). Between the trimmed V and J ends, which lost 6 bases and 4 bases, there was a span of 14 bases. Germline V gene data show CDR1 as MNHEY and CDR2 as SVGEGT. This CDR3 comprises 14 residues. CDR3 bases: TGTGCCAGCAGAAAACAGGGAAGTGCAGATACGCAGTATTTT. This gives the protein CASRKQGSADTQYF.